This is a list of T cell receptor beta chains from one sample in a study of T cell responses to AZD1222 COVID-19 vaccine. Data came from immunoSEQ multiplex PCR; TCRdb stores just in-frame clones and leaves some out. Of more than 85,000 clones in the sample, less than 90% were seen once. The source material was peripheral blood, sampled on day 0 of AZD1222 vaccination. Receptor source: an adult in good health. CDR3s leave out the opening cysteine and the closing phenylalanine or tryptophan. Size tells how often a clone was seen (once, few, many) or the class of an expanded clone, and some rows leave it out.

V,J,size,CDR3
TRBV11-3,TRBJ2-7,-,ASSPGAYAYEQY
TRBV27,TRBJ2-3,-,ASRQDSYTDTQY
TRBV10-1,TRBJ2-4,-,ASSESDSKNIQY
TRBV24-1,TRBJ1-1,-,ATSESGQGARTEAF
TRBV4-1,TRBJ2-3,-,ASSQDSAGGPGDTQY
TRBV7-9,TRBJ2-4,-,ASSLGGAGGNIQY
TRBV5-1,TRBJ1-1,-,ASRPTGGAFRSEAF
TRBV4-3,TRBJ1-4,-,ASSQGLSTNEKLF
TRBV11-2,TRBJ2-6,-,ASSLEGARGANVLT
TRBV20-1,TRBJ1-6,-,SAREGLSLH
TRBV7-2,TRBJ1-6,-,ASSPRPGTGANSPLH
TRBV29-1,TRBJ1-5,few,SLAGEMEQPQH
TRBV14,TRBJ1-3,-,ASSPLGTPTGNTIY
TRBV3-1/TRBV3-2,TRBJ2-2,-,ASSQARGNTGELF
TRBV11-3,TRBJ2-7,-,ASVYRAGYEQY
TRBV5-1,TRBJ2-7,-,ASSLELVSSYEQY
TRBV29-1,TRBJ2-3,-,SSGLSTDTQY
TRBV6-5,TRBJ1-2,-,ASSLYGFGYT
TRBV11-3,TRBJ1-1,-,ASSRSGTGGMNTEAF
TRBV7-6,TRBJ2-2,few,ASSLRRQDGTGELF
TRBV6-5,TRBJ1-1,-,ASTVGQVNTEAF
TRBV18,TRBJ2-5,-,ASSPEGLETQY
TRBV3-1/TRBV3-2,TRBJ1-1,-,ASRLTANTEAF
TRBV3-1/TRBV3-2,TRBJ1-2,-,ASSPDPAVGYT